The following is a T cell receptor beta chain sequence with its context. In this sample, this clone turned up once. Its antigen is not yet known. It has no much larger one-base neighbor in the sample; base qualities were not kept. This record comes from a study of memory B cells and T cells in multiple sclerosis (dated by TCRdb to the late 2010s). With regard to the full study: In multiple sclerosis patients, the study set the TCR beta repertoires of autoproliferating peripheral T cells against those of T cells infiltrating brain lesions. A couple of multiple sclerosis patients were included in the TCR sequencing because brain lesions obtained at autopsy or brain-infiltrating cells obtained from biopsy were available for them. Paper-wide results and their limitations: Clone-set sizes differed between compartments, which influenced counts of shared clonotypes and required normalization.

The immunoSEQ Platform was used to amplify TCRbeta CDR3 regions from extracted genomic DNA. The immunoSEQ assay used multiplex PCR together with high-throughput sequencing and a bioinformatics pipeline from the vendor. Turning to the authors' computational methods: Non-productive sequences and CDR3s under 4 amino acids long were removed, and the clonotype frequencies in each sample were recalculated. In immunoSEQ Analyzer 2.0, shared clonotypes were identified as identical CDR3 amino acid, V gene and J gene sequences. Repertoire overlap was normalized by dividing shared clonotype counts by the product of both clone-set sizes, scaled by 1000 into arbitrary units. TCRdb's version of the immuneACCESS table is confined to in-frame rearrangements and falls short of the full clone set. An unresolved V gene accounts for under half of the shortfall where checked; the remainder is of unknown origin. D and trimming come from the DNA, and the V and J calls and clone size come from that table. The sample profile shows approximately 30,000 clones; roughly 82% of them were found once. Roughly 2.6% of the sample rests with the top ten.

After CFSE-labeled PBMCs were cultured without a stimulus, the autoproliferating (CFSEdim) and non-proliferating (CFSEhi) T cell fractions were sequenced separately. A total of 40 million to 60 million CFSE-labeled PBMCs were cultured for approximately seven days without stimulus, and replicate wells were then pooled. PBMCs were labeled with around 0.45 uM CFSE and cultured without exogenous stimuli in serum-free AIM-V medium. PBMCs were isolated by Ficoll density gradient centrifugation and cryopreserved before use. Live 7-AAD-negative cells were sorted on a FACSAria III, washed with PBS, and frozen at -80 degrees C as dry pellets. Deletion took 0 bases off V and 6 bases off J, with a span of 22 bases between the germline ends. Sequences SGDLS (CDR1) and YYNGEE (CDR2) are obtained from the germline V gene. From the cysteine up to the phenylalanine, the CDR3 has a length of 17 residues. Only the CDR3 region is kept as DNA, spanning 51 bases read in frame from base 1.

The sequenced material came from PBMCs from blood kept in culture. The rearranged segments are TRBV9 and TRBJ2-7; tentative D gene TRBD2, with 6 bases matching. The TCR was taken from a human donor with multiple sclerosis. The DNA is TGTGCCAGCAGCGTAGGATATCTTGGGGAGGAGGTTAGCGAGCAGTACTTC. The translation is CASSVGYLGEEVSEQYF. Full variable domain (CDR3 extended with the reference TRBV9 and TRBJ2-7 proteins): DSGVTQTPKHLITATGQRVTLRCSPRSGDLSVYWYQQSLDQGLQFLIQYYNGEERAKGNILERFSAQQFPDLHSELNLSSLELGDSALYFCASSVGYLGEEVSEQYFGPGTRLTVT.